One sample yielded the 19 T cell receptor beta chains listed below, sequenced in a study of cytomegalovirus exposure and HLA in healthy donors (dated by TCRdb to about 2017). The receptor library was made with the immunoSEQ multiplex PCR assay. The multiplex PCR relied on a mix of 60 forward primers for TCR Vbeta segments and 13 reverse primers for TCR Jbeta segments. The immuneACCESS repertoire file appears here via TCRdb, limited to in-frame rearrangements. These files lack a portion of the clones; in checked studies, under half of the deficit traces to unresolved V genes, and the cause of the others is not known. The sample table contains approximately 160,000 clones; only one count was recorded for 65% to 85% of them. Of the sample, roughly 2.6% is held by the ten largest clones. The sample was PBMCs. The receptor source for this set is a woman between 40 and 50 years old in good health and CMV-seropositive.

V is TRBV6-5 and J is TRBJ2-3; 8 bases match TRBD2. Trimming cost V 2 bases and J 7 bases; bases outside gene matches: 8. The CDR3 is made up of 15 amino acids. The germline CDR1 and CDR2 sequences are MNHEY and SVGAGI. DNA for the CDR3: TGTGCCAGCAGTTACAGCGGGCGGGAGGTGAATACGCAGTATTTT. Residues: CASSYSGREVNTQYF.

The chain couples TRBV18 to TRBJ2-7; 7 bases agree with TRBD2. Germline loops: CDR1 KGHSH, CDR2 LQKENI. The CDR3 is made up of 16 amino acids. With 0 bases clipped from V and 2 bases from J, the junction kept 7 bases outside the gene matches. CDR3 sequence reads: CASSPPTGEGTYEQYF. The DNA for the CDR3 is TGTGCCAGCTCACCACCGACGGGGGAGGGCACCTACGAGCAGTACTTC.

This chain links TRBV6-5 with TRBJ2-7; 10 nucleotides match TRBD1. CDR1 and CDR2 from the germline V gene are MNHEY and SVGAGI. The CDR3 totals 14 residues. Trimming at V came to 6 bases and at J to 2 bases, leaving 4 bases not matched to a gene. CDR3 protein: CASRGTGVTYEQYF. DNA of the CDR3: TGTGCCAGCAGAGGGACAGGGGTTACCTACGAGCAGTACTTC.

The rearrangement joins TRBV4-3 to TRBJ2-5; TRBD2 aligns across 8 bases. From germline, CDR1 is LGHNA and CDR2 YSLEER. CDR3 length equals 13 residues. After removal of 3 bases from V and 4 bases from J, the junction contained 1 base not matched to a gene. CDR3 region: CASSHLAGETQYF. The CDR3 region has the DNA TGCGCCAGCAGCCACCTAGCGGGAGAGACCCAGTACTTC.

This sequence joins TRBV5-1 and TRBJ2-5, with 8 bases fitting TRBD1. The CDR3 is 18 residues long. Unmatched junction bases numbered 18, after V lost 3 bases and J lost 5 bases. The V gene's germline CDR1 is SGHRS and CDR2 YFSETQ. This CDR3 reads CASSSSIPGQGQAETQYF. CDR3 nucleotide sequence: TGCGCCAGCAGCTCGTCCATACCTGGACAGGGCCAAGCGGAGACCCAGTACTTC.

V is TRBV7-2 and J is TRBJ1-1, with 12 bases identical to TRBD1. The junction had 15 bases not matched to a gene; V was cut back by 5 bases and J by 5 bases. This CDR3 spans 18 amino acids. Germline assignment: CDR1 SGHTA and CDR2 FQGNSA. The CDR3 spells CASSLSRVRDRGLTEAFF. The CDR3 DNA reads TGTGCCAGCAGCCTATCGAGGGTTCGGGACAGGGGGCTGACTGAAGCTTTCTTT.

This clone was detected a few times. The CDR3 reads CAWSVQRTLTF. In nucleotides, the CDR3 is TGTGCCTGGAGTGTACAGAGGACACTGACTTTC. This sequence joins TRBV30 and TRBJ2-6; D is perhaps TRBD1 (5 bases). V shed 0 bases and J shed 16 bases, with 10 bases lying between them. CDR1 is GTSNPN and CDR2 is SVGIG in the germline V gene (reference sequence). This CDR3 is built from 11 residues.

CDR3 DNA: TGTGCCAGCAGAATCCCTAGCGGAAATATCTACGAGCAGTACTTC. It codes for CASRIPSGNIYEQYF. This chain joins TRBV2 and TRBJ2-7, with 7 bases fitting TRBD2. This CDR3 is 15 amino acids long. V gave up 6 bases and J gave up 3 bases; unmatched junction bases: 11. Per germline, CDR1 SNHLY and CDR2 FYNNEI. The full variable domain, completed using reference TRBV2 and TRBJ2-7, is EPEVTQTPSHQVTQMGQEVILRCVPISNHLYFYWYRQILGQKVEFLVSFYNNEISEKSEIFDDQFSVERPDGSNFTLKIRSTKLEDSAMYFCASRIPSGNIYEQYFGPGTRLTVT.

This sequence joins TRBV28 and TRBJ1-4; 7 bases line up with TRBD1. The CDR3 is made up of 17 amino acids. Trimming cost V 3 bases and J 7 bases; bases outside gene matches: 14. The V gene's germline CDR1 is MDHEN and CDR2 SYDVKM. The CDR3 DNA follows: TGTGCCAGCAGTTTGGGGGGAATCGGGCAGGGGGGTGAAAAACTGTTTTTT. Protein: CASSLGGIGQGGEKLFF. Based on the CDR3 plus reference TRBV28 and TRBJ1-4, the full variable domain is DVKVTQSSRYLVKRTGEKVFLECVQDMDHENMFWYRQDPGLGLRLIYFSYDVKMKEKGDIPEGYSVSREKKERFSLILESASTNQTSMYLCASSLGGIGQGGEKLFFGSGTQLSVL.

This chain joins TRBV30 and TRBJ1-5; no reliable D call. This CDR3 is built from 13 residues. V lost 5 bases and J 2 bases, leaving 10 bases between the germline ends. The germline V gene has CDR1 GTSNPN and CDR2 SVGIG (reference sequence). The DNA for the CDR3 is TGTGCCTGGGCTTTGAGGGGCAATCAGCCCCAGCATTTT. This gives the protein CAWALRGNQPQHF.

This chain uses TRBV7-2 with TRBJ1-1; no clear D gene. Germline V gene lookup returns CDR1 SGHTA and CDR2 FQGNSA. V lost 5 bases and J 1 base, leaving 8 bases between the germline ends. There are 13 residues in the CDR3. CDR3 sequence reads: CASSTQANTEAFF. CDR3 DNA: TGTGCCAGCAGCACCCAGGCGAACACTGAAGCTTTCTTT.

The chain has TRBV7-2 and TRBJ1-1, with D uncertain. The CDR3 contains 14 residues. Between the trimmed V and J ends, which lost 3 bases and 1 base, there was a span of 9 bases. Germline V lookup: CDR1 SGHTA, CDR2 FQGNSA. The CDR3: CASSFGRANTEAFF. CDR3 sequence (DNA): TGTGCCAGCAGCTTTGGGAGAGCGAACACTGAAGCTTTCTTT.

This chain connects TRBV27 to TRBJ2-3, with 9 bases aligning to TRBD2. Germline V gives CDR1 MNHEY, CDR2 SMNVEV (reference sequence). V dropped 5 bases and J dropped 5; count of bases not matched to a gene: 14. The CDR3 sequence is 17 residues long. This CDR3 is CASSPSGRGGPGDTQYF. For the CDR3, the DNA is TGTGCCAGCAGTCCCTCGGGGCGGGGGGGCCCGGGAGATACGCAGTATTTT.

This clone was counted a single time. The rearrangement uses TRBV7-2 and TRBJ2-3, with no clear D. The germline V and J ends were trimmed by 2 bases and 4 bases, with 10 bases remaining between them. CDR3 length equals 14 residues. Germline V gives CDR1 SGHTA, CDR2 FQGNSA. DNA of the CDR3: TGTGCCAGCAGCTTACCCCTAGAAGCAGATACGCAGTATTTT. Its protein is CASSLPLEADTQYF.

The CDR3 region is CASRRADSMNTEAFF. Written as DNA, the CDR3 is TGTGCCAGCAGGAGGGCGGATTCCATGAACACTGAAGCTTTCTTT. The chain couples TRBV28 to TRBJ1-1; unclear D gene. Trimming removed 6 bases from V and 0 bases from J, with 14 bases in between. CDR3 length: 15 amino acids. Germline assignment: CDR1 MDHEN and CDR2 SYDVKM.

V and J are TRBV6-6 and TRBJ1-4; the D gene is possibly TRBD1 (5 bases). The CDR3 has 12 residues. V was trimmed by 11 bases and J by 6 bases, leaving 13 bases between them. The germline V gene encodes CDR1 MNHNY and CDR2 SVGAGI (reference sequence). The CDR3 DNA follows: TGTGCCTCCGGGGGGGTCGATGAAAAACTGTTTTTT. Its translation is CASGGVDEKLFF.

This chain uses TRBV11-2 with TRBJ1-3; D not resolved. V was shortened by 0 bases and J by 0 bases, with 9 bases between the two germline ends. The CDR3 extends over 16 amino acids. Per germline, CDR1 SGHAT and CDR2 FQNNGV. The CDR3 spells CASSLDQVRSGNTIYF. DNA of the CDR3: TGTGCCAGCAGCTTAGATCAGGTTCGCTCTGGAAACACCATATATTTT.

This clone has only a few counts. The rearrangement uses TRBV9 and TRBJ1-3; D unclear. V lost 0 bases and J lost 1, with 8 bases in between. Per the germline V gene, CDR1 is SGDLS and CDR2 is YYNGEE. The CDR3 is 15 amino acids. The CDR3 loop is CASSVDVLSGNTIYF. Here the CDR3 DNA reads TGTGCCAGCAGCGTAGACGTTCTATCTGGAAACACCATATATTTT.

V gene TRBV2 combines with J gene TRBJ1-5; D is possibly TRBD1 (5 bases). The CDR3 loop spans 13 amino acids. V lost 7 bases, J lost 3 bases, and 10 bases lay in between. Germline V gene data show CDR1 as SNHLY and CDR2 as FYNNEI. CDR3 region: CASNSGLNQPQHF. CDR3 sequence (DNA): TGTGCCAGCAATTCAGGGCTCAATCAGCCCCAGCATTTT.